These 18 T cell receptor beta chains share one sample of origin, sequenced in a study of shared clonotypes between healthy human individuals (dated by TCRdb to about 2020). The library came from the immunoSEQ multiplex PCR assay. TCRdb carries this immuneACCESS record with in-frame sequences only. Its versions omit some clonotypes, under half of them owing to an unresolved V gene in the studies checked, with the rest unexplained. This sample holds about 2.2 million clones; about 92% were observed only once. The ten largest clones add up to 1.5% to 2% of the sample. CD8 naive samples were obtained by positive selection for CCR7 among CD45RO-negative cells, yielding a CD45RA+CCR7+ population from which TemRA cells were excluded. Sequenced input: naive CD8+ T cells from PBMCs. This specimen's cell subset or site label, per the study, means: CD45RA+CCR7+. The receptors come from a man younger than 35 in good health. Some clones in this sample may be carry-over from other donors' samples.

The gene calls are TRBV4-1 and TRBJ2-7; 10 bases are a match to TRBD1. V was clipped by 6 bases and J by 5 bases; unmatched bases: 7. The CDR3 runs to 14 residues. Per germline, CDR1 MGHRA and CDR2 YSYEKL. The CDR3 reads CASRPGQGWNEQYF. DNA of the CDR3: TGCGCCAGCAGACCGGGACAGGGGTGGAACGAGCAGTACTTC.

J is TRBJ2-5 and V is TRBV15, with D possibly called TRBD1 or TRBD2 (5 bases each). Germline CDR1 LNHNV, CDR2 YYDKDF (reference sequence). Trimming pared 1 base from V and 5 bases from J, leaving 23 bases between. There are 18 residues in the CDR3. The CDR3 coding sequence is TGTGCCACCAGCAGAGCCCCACGAGACGGAGCCTGGGGGGAGACCCAGTACTTC. Amino acid sequence: CATSRAPRDGAWGETQYF.

The chain combines TRBV14 with TRBJ2-2; D remains ambiguous. Trimming shortened V by 2 bases and J by 4 bases, and 8 bases separated the two germline ends. The CDR3 totals 14 residues. CDR1 SGHDN and CDR2 FVKESK come from the germline V gene. The CDR3 sequence: CASSQTAPTGELFF. CDR3 DNA: TGTGCCAGCAGCCAAACCGCCCCCACCGGGGAGCTGTTTTTT. The whole variable domain, remainder taken from reference TRBV14 and TRBJ2-2, is EAGVTQFPSHSVIEKGQTVTLRCDPISGHDNLYWYRRVMGKEIKFLLHFVKESKQDESGMPNNRFLAERTGGTYSTLKVQPAELEDSGVYFCASSQTAPTGELFFGEGSRLTVL.

Concerning this clone itself: The germline gene is not matched at one end of the junction; a read error may be the cause. The genes are TRBV13 and TRBJ2-3; the D is unclear. Germline V gene data show CDR1 as PRHDT and CDR2 as FYEKMQ (reference sequence). The CDR3 loop spans 12 amino acids. The CDR3 DNA sequence: TGTGCCAGCAGCCTAGGGTGGGATACGCAGTATTTT. As protein: CASSLGWDTQYF.

The chain recombines TRBV6-5 with TRBJ2-7, with D perhaps matching TRBD1 or TRBD2 (6 bases each). The germline V gene has CDR1 MNHEY and CDR2 SVGAGI. Trimming pared 2 bases from V and 5 bases from J, leaving 16 bases between. The CDR3 is 15 residues long. The CDR3 nucleotides are TGTGCCAGCAGTTACCTGGAGGGAGAGGGGGACGAGCAGTACTTC. Its translation is CASSYLEGEGDEQYF.

V and J are TRBV9 and TRBJ2-3; 7 positions agree with TRBD2. V dropped 3 bases and J dropped 6; count of bases not matched to a gene: 10. Germline CDR1 SGDLS, CDR2 YYNGEE. The CDR3 covers 15 residues. The CDR3 loop is CASSAAGLSPDTQYF. The CDR3 DNA reads as TGTGCCAGCAGCGCCGCGGGACTATCCCCGGATACGCAGTATTTT.

This chain uses TRBV5-1 with TRBJ2-1; 10 bases align to TRBD2. With 6 bases clipped from V and 8 bases from J, the junction kept 8 bases outside the gene matches. The CDR3 runs to 14 residues. Per the germline V gene, CDR1 is SGHRS and CDR2 is YFSETQ. The CDR3 DNA reads TGCGCCAGCAAGGATACTAGCGGGATCGATGAGCAGTTCTTC. This codes for CASKDTSGIDEQFF.

CDR3 sequence (DNA): TGTGCCAGCGGTCGGGACAGGGGGACCAATCAGCCCCAGCATTTT. Translation: CASGRDRGTNQPQHF. This chain connects TRBV6-1 to TRBJ1-5; 11 bases are a match to TRBD1. Germline lookup yields CDR1 MNHNS and CDR2 SASEGT. V was clipped by 8 bases and J by 3 bases; unmatched bases: 6. This CDR3 is built from 15 residues.

Regarding this clone: A clone one base away is much larger, so this may be a read error. V usage is TRBV7-2 and J usage is TRBJ1-1; D is perhaps TRBD1 (6 bases). The germline V gene encodes CDR1 SGHTA and CDR2 FQGNSA. The ends were cut back, 5 bases at V and 3 bases at J, with 10 bases in the middle. The CDR3 has 13 residues. The CDR3 spells CASSVGGDTEAFF. The CDR3 DNA reads as TGTGCCAGCAGCGTAGGGGGAGACACTGAAGCTTTCTTT.

Comment on this clone: At the DNA level, this CDR3 is encoded by other sequences in the same sample as well. This CDR3 is CASSPLPYEQYF. The CDR3 bases are TGTGCCAGCAGTCCCCTACCCTACGAGCAGTACTTC. The J gene is TRBJ2-7, the V gene TRBV28; D is uncertain. The V end was cut by 5 bases, the J end by 2 bases, with 7 bases between. Germline V gene data show CDR1 as MDHEN and CDR2 as SYDVKM. The CDR3 loop spans 12 amino acids.

The chain employs TRBV29-1 and TRBJ2-4; D is uncertain. CDR1 and CDR2 from the germline V gene are SQVTM and ANQGSEA. The V end lost 7 bases, the J end lost 11 bases, and 18 bases lay between the germline ends. This CDR3 has 12 residues. This CDR3 reads CSALDPNGVQYF. The CDR3 nucleotides read TGCAGCGCCTTGGACCCCAATGGCGTTCAGTACTTC.

In this sample, this clone turned up a few times. This sequence joins TRBV12-5 and TRBJ1-2; 8 nucleotides match TRBD1. Germline CDR1 and CDR2: LGHNT and FRNRAP. With 1 base clipped from V and 4 bases from J, the junction kept 2 bases outside the gene matches. The CDR3 runs 14 residues. Written as DNA, the CDR3 is TGTGCTAGTGGTTTGGGGGACAGGACCTATGGCTACACCTTC. This codes for CASGLGDRTYGYTF.

The CDR3 nucleotides are TGTGCCAGCAGGGTGGGAGTTTTGGCGTTCTTC. Residues: CASRVGVLAFF. The chain links TRBV6-4 to TRBJ2-1; maybe TRBD2 (5 bases). CDR1 and CDR2 (germline): MRHNA, SNTAGT. The length of the CDR3 is 11 residues. Trimming left V 6 bases short and J 15 bases short, with 15 bases between.

The chain recombines TRBV28 with TRBJ2-1; 10 bases align to TRBD2. The germline V gene has CDR1 MDHEN and CDR2 SYDVKM. The CDR3 extends over 16 amino acids. The junction had 4 bases not matched to a gene; V was cut back by 2 bases and J by 3 bases. The CDR3: CASSLSGTSDYNEQFF. The CDR3 coding sequence is TGTGCCAGCAGTTTAAGTGGGACTAGCGACTACAATGAGCAGTTCTTC.

The chain recombines TRBV7-9 with TRBJ1-1; D gene unclear. The CDR3 is 13 amino acids. Per germline, CDR1 SEHNR and CDR2 FQNEAQ (reference sequence). V lost 1 base, J lost 7 bases, and 10 bases lay in between. In nucleotides, the CDR3 is TGTGCCAGCAGCTTAGGCGGTCCCCATGAAGCTTTCTTT. Its translation: CASSLGGPHEAFF.

The chain carries TRBV30 and TRBJ2-1, with no clear D. The CDR3 is 16 residues long. Germline V CDR1 and CDR2: GTSNPN, SVGIG (reference sequence). Trimming pared 0 bases from V and 0 bases from J, leaving 12 bases between. The CDR3 protein is CAWSVRRVSSYNEQFF. The CDR3 DNA reads as TGTGCCTGGAGTGTAAGGCGAGTAAGCTCCTACAATGAGCAGTTCTTC.

V and J are TRBV28 and TRBJ1-1; TRBD1 is a possible D gene (5 bases). Per germline, CDR1 MDHEN and CDR2 SYDVKM. The CDR3 loop spans 13 amino acids. Trimming removed 6 bases at V and 5 bases at J, with 13 bases between. The CDR3 coding sequence is TGTGCCAGCAGAGACACTGGGGCAACTGAAGCTTTCTTT. Protein: CASRDTGATEAFF.

V and J are TRBV6-5 and TRBJ2-5; TRBD2 matches 8 bases. The CDR3 runs to 13 residues. V was pared by 5 bases and J by 7 bases, with 6 bases of the junction left unmatched. From germline, CDR1 is MNHEY and CDR2 SVGAGI. The CDR3 sequence is CASSPAGGWTQYF. CDR3 sequence (DNA): TGTGCCAGCAGTCCCGCGGGAGGTTGGACCCAGTACTTC.